The clone carrying this T cell receptor beta chain was observed at least ten times. The data were taken from a study of read filtering for tumor transcriptome and immune sequencing. On the study more broadly: Transcriptome libraries were built from DNase-treated RNA. Per sample, TCR-region reads ranged about 4 to 11 million by IR-seq, roughly 75 to 1,400 by RNA-seq.

From approximately 400 ng of RNA, a library with molecular barcoded alpha/delta and beta/gamma adaptors was made. MiXCR was run by TCRdb on the reads, yielding one entry per CDR3 protein. The data show 35,000 to 40,000 distinct CDR3 sequences, roughly 13% seen once. This CDR3 contains 15 residues. The gene calls are TRBV21-1 and TRBJ2-1; no DNA check was done on the table's D call, TRBD1. TRBV21-1 constitutes a pseudogene. The TCR comes from a donor at least 40 years old with multiple myeloma. The material sequenced was a population of CD138-negative cells sorted from bone marrow. The CDR3 here is CASSNKGQTYNEQFF. CDR3 DNA: TGTGCCAGCAGCAATAAGGGACAGACCTACAATGAGCAGTTCTTC.